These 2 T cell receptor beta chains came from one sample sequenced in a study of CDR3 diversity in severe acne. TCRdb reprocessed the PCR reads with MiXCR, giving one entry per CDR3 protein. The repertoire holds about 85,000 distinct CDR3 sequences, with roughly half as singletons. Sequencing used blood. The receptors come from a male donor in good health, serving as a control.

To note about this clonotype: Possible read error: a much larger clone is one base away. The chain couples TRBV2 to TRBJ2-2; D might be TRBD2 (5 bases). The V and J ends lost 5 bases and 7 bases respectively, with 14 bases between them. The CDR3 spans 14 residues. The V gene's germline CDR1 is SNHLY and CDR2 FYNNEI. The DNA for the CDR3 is TGTGCCAGCAGTACCACTGGAACTAGCGGGGAGCTGTTTTTT. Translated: CASSTTGTSGELFF.

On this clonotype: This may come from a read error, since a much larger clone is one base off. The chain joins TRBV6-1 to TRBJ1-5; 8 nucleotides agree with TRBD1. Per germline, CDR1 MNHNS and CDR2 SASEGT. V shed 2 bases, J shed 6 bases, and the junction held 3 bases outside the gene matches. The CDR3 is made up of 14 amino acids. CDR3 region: CASSEQGASQPQHF. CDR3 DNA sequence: TGTGCCAGCAGTGAACAGGGGGCGAGTCAGCCCCAGCATTTT.